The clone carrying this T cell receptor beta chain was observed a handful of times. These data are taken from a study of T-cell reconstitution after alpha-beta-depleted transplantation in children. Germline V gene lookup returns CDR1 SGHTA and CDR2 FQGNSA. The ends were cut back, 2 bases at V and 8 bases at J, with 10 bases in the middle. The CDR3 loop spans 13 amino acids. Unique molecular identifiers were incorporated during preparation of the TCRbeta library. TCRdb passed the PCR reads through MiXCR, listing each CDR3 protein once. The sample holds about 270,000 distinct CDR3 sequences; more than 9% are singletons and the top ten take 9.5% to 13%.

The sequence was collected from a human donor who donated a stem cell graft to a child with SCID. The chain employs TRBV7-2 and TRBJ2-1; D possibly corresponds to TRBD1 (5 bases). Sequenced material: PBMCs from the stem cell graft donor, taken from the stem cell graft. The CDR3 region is CASSLTDSHEQFF. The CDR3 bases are TGTGCCAGCAGCTTAACAGACAGCCATGAGCAGTTCTTC.